The present T cell receptor (beta chain) was sequenced within a study of regulatory T cells in long-lasting Graves disease (dated by TCRdb to the early 2020s). Context from the whole study: Newly diagnosed Graves' disease patients had taken antithyroid drugs for less than 3 months. Patients with persistent Graves' disease were compared with patients with newly diagnosed Graves' disease using TCR sequencing and RNA sequencing of peripheral blood. The study was conducted in China and was registered as a clinical trial. A total of approximately 35 samples underwent TCR sequencing: some 13 from persistent and roughly 20 from newly diagnosed Graves' disease patients. Beyond this particular receptor, the publication reports: Because the primary lesion, thyroid tissue, could not be accessed, the study looked at peripheral blood alone. Compared with newly diagnosed patients, persistent Graves' disease patients had lower TCR Shannon entropy and fewer highly expanded clones, which suggests clonal expansion. More public clonotypes were shared among persistent patients (more than 2,500) than among newly diagnosed patients (under 1,000). Preferential use of TRBV28, TRBJ1-2 and TRBJ2-5 was observed in persistent disease, whereas TRBV20-1 and TRBJ2-1 were favored in newly diagnosed disease. Sequencing and analysis were restricted to the TCR beta chain. The small sample size was acknowledged by the authors as a limitation that may reduce accuracy.

Read against the paper, the sample's time point label means: newly diagnosed GD, antithyroid drugs for less than 3 months. RNA was extracted from PBMCs in TRIzol for both TCR sequencing and RNA sequencing. Graves' disease was diagnosed according to American Thyroid Association guidelines. Patients were recruited from an endocrinology department in Xi'an, China. From each patient, roughly 9 milliliters of peripheral blood was collected into an EDTA anticoagulant tube. Ficoll Paque Plus density gradient separation was used to isolate PBMCs, and no further T cell sorting was done. RNA quality was checked with an Agilent 2100 Bioanalyzer and agarose gel, and concentration with a NanoDrop 2000. Trimming removed 8 bases from V and 1 base from J; the gene matches leave 3 bases unexplained. The germline V gene encodes CDR1 LNHDA and CDR2 SQIVND (reference sequence). From cysteine to phenylalanine, the CDR3 is 14 amino acids long. Only CDR3 DNA is held: 42 bases, read in frame from base 1.

As for this clonotype: It lacks a known antigen. Per-base quality was not reported, and no clone a single base away is much larger than it.

Library creation used multiplex PCR. This sample was sequenced with an Illumina HiSeq 4000. CDR3 regions were amplified by Arm-PCR with iRepertoire HTBI primers to construct TCR beta libraries. Before sequencing, the PCR products underwent gel purification. The source study handled its data this way. Gene usage analysis of CDR3 amino acid clonotypes used the 60 to 75 TRBV and about 13 TRBJ segments found across samples. COPE and FqMerger were used to merge the filtered high-quality paired reads into contigs. BLAST was used to align contigs to IMGT TRBV, TRBD and TRBJ reference genes, and CDR3 was defined according to IMGT. Highly expanded clones were defined as clonotypes with a frequency above 0.1%. Shannon entropy served as the measure of repertoire diversity, while the Gini coefficient captured V-J evenness. A clonotype found in more than one individual was treated as public. The public reads were run again by TCRdb, first through fastp at Q25 and then through MiXCR, and only productive beta chains were kept. Rows matching on CDR3 protein sequence are summarized as one entry with the most common DNA and genes. It is TCRdb's table, rather than the study itself, that gives the V and J calls and clone size. This sample lists approximately 490,000 distinct CDR3 sequences; roughly 15% were detected once. The ten largest clones add up to 12% of the sample.

These data also formed part of another study, on T cells in Graves' hyperthyroidism and ophthalmopathy. As the second paper documents: Stable Graves' hyperthyroidism was defined as no progression to ophthalmopathy during 18 months of follow-up. Hyperthyroidism patients were aged 18 to 65 years and newly diagnosed, with disease duration of less than 2 months. Any patient with an uncontrolled infection, another autoimmune disease, pregnancy or lactation was excluded. Clinical symptoms, serum thyroxine and TRAb, thyroid ultrasound, and orbital computed tomography formed the basis for the diagnoses. For the first round of RT-PCR on the TCR CDR3, the HTBI primer set was used together with the Qiagen OneStep RT-PCR kit. Most expanded thyroid clonotypes (frequency above 0.001) were also found in blood, which suggests that blood repertoires may mirror thyroid immune responses. In cross-validation, a model built on a 13 V-J signature told ophthalmopathy apart from stable hyperthyroidism with approximately 90% sensitivity and roughly 83% specificity, and in testing the same model reached 80%/75%. During validation, the model predicted progression to ophthalmopathy a median of roughly 7.1 months ahead of onset, with more than 60% sensitivity and 72% to 80% specificity. To identify TCR V-J signatures that set the groups apart, the researchers used a discovery cohort of 100 patients, made up of 40 to 45 with Graves' ophthalmopathy and about 60 with stable Graves' hyperthyroidism. Prospective prediction of ophthalmopathy was tested in an independent validation cohort consisting of 18 to 20 hyperthyroidism patients and about 17 patients who later progressed to ophthalmopathy. For training and testing, the roughly 100 patients in the discovery cohort were randomly divided in a 7:3 ratio. Thyroid tissue and blood T-cell repertoires from several Graves' hyperthyroidism patients were also compared in the study. After blood sampling, hyperthyroidism patients were treated with methimazole at a starting dose of 30 mg daily, and ophthalmopathy patients were treated with high-dose intravenous methylprednisolone. The libraries were constructed in a second round of multiplex PCR and then size-selected and purified. The libraries were sequenced on an Illumina HiSeq2000 using paired-end 100 bp reads. SOAPnuke was used to process the raw data, with reads discarded if the reads contained adapters or uncalled bases, had a mean Phred below 15, or lacked an exact constant-primer or identifier match. High-quality paired reads were merged with COPE v1.2.5, and unique nucleotide sequences were defined as clonotypes. Clonotypes were aligned to IMGT TRBV, TRBD and TRBJ reference segments using MiTCR v1.1. The analysis was restricted to V-J combinations with a frequency above 0.0001, which together covered just over 99% of the repertoires. A TCS score was defined as the ratio between F50 (clonal expansion) and ExV (chaos), using BLOSUM62-based TCRdist between CDR3 peptides within each V-J. Welch's t-statistics and random forest reduced around 550 V-J features to roughly 13, which were used in a naive Bayes classifier (R e1071). No statistical method was used to set the sample size in advance, and investigators knew the group allocation. TCR Vbeta CDR3 sequencing of 130 to 150 peripheral blood samples (around 45 ophthalmopathy, 75 hyperthyroidism and some 17 progressor patients) is reported in the paper.

The specimen was peripheral blood mononuclear cells (PBMCs), collected at new diagnosis, from a patient treated with antithyroid drugs. The rearranged chain carries TRBV19 and TRBJ2-3, and TRBD1 matches 10 of the central bases. This receptor was identified in a man in his forties with Graves disease. Donor details come from another sample of the same person, matched by shared clones. In nucleotide form, the sequence is TGTGCCAGTCGAGGACAGGGGGGCACAGATACGCAGTATTTT. This is translated as CASRGQGGTDTQYF.